The entry below gives a single T cell receptor (beta chain) sequence along with its context. Its antigen remains unidentified. This entry is derived from a study of cytomegalovirus exposure and HLA in healthy donors. General study findings and limits: Upon later analysis, HLA-associated TCR beta chains proved more clonally expanded than other, equally common chains.

PCR used 60 Vbeta primers and 13 Jbeta primers. The repertoire was sequenced with immunoSEQ multiplex PCR; TCRdb's copy has only in-frame clones and lacks some. This table has around 140,000 clones, over 75% appearing once. Deletions cut 8 bases from V and 2 bases from J, with 12 bases between. In germline, CDR1 is MNHEY, CDR2 SMNVEV (reference sequence). There are 13 residues in the CDR3. V gene TRBV27 combines with J gene TRBJ2-5, with D tentatively TRBD1 (6 bases). This clonotype was sampled from a man aged 50 to 60 in good health and CMV-seronegative. The sample comprised PBMCs. CDR3 sequence reads: CASSTGLQETQYF. The CDR3 DNA reads as TGTGCCAGCTCTACAGGGTTGCAAGAGACCCAGTACTTC.